The 10 T cell receptor beta chains in this list originate from one sample, sequenced in a study of T cell responses to AZD1222 COVID-19 vaccine (dated by TCRdb to the early 2020s). Libraries were built with the immunoSEQ multiplex PCR assay. Here the immuneACCESS table is served through TCRdb, limited to in-frame sequences with V and J called. Missing clones are a known gap in these copies; in checked studies unresolved V genes cover under half, and the rest lacks a known reason. For this sample the table gives 150,000 to 160,000 clones, of which about nine tenths were detected only once. The top ten clones comprise less than 2% of the sample. The time point label, as the study defines it: baseline before first vaccination. Source: peripheral blood, taken on day 0 of AZD1222 vaccination. The source is an adult in good health.

About this clone itself: Other nucleotide sequences from this sample produce the same CDR3. The CDR3 reads CASSLAGRETQYF. The CDR3 region has the DNA TGTGCCAGCAGTTTGGCGGGAAGAGAGACCCAGTACTTC. The chain links TRBV28 to TRBJ2-5; tentatively, D is TRBD2 (6 bases). CDR3 length: 13 residues. Germline CDR1 reads MDHEN; CDR2 reads SYDVKM. Trimming took off 3 bases at V and 4 bases at J, with 9 bases between the two ends.

This chain joins TRBV2 and TRBJ2-1; tentative D call: TRBD2 (7 bases). This CDR3 has 20 amino acids. V gave up 4 bases and J gave up 5 bases, with 30 bases separating them. Germline V gives CDR1 SNHLY, CDR2 FYNNEI. The CDR3 coding sequence is TGTGCCAGCAGTGGTGTAAGGGGGGCAGTAACCGGGACTACGAACAATGAGCAGTTCTTC. It translates to CASSGVRGAVTGTTNNEQFF.

As concerns this clone: A read error may produce the germline difference seen at one junction end. The chain carries TRBV7-7 and TRBJ2-5; D is ambiguous. The CDR3 length is 14 residues. Germline V gene lookup returns CDR1 SSHAT and CDR2 FNYEAQ (reference sequence). CDR3 coding DNA: TGTGCTAGCAGCTTAGGCATGGCGGAAGAGACCCAGTACTTC. Amino acids: CASSLGMAEETQYF.

The chain joins TRBV10-3 to TRBJ1-3, with no clear D. V dropped 0 bases and J dropped 0 bases, with 12 bases sitting between them. The CDR3 has 17 residues. Germline CDR1 and CDR2: ENHRY and SYGVKD. The CDR3 DNA is TGTGCCATCAGTGAGTCGGTCCTATCAGACTCTGGAAACACCATATATTTT. It encodes CAISESVLSDSGNTIYF.

The V gene is TRBV13, the J gene TRBJ2-7; 7 bases are shared with TRBD1. The germline gives CDR1 PRHDT, CDR2 FYEKMQ (reference sequence). Trimming took 1 base from V and 0 from J; bases not matched to a gene: 21. CDR3 length: 21 amino acids. This chain's CDR3 is CASSLVRRQTLWGQTSYEQYF. CDR3 in DNA: TGTGCCAGCAGCTTAGTGCGAAGACAGACCCTGTGGGGACAGACCTCCTACGAGCAGTACTTC. The full variable domain, its missing parts supplied by reference TRBV13 and TRBJ2-7, is AAGVIQSPRHLIKEKRETATLKCYPIPRHDTVYWYQQGPGQDPQFLISFYEKMQSDKGSIPDRFSAQQFSDYHSELNMSSLELGDSALYFCASSLVRRQTLWGQTSYEQYFGPGTRLTVT.

V and J are TRBV19 and TRBJ1-2; perhaps TRBD1 as D (5 bases). CDR3 size: 13 residues. The germline gives CDR1 LNHDA, CDR2 SQIVND (reference sequence). The V end was cut by 5 bases, the J end by 4 bases, with 11 bases between. CDR3 region: CASSRDLSYGYTF. CDR3 coding DNA: TGTGCCAGTAGTCGGGACCTAAGCTATGGCTACACCTTC.

Regarding this clone: The identical CDR3 is also encoded by other nucleotide sequences in the sample. The V gene is TRBV19, the J gene TRBJ2-1; TRBD1 matches 7 bases. Trimming took 5 bases from V and 4 from J; bases not matched to a gene: 5. CDR1 is LNHDA, CDR2 SQIVND, per germline (reference sequence). This CDR3 contains 14 residues. The CDR3 loop reads CASSVSGGYNEQFF. CDR3 sequence (DNA): TGTGCCAGTAGTGTCTCAGGGGGTTACAATGAGCAGTTCTTC.

The J gene is TRBJ1-5, the V gene TRBV2; TRBD1 is a possible D gene (6 bases). Trimming pared 1 base from V and 2 bases from J, leaving 12 bases between. The CDR3 is made up of 16 amino acids. The germline V gene has CDR1 SNHLY and CDR2 FYNNEI. CDR3: CASSEEGGLGNQPQHF. CDR3 DNA: TGTGCCAGCAGTGAAGAGGGGGGGCTTGGCAATCAGCCCCAGCATTTT.

V usage is TRBV11-2 and J usage is TRBJ2-7; the D is unclear. Trimming stripped 4 bases from V and 0 bases from J, with 10 bases between. This CDR3 comprises 14 residues. Per germline, CDR1 SGHAT and CDR2 FQNNGV. The CDR3 DNA sequence: TGTGCCAGCAGCTCCTTTACCAGCTCCTACGAGCAGTACTTC. This codes for CASSSFTSSYEQYF.

CDR3: CASSMGTGTYEQYF. CDR3 nucleotides: TGTGCCAGTAGTATGGGGACAGGAACTTACGAGCAGTACTTC. J is TRBJ2-7 and V is TRBV19; 8 bases align to TRBD1. Germline V gives CDR1 LNHDA, CDR2 SQIVND (reference sequence). V trimming: 3 bases; J trimming: 4 bases; junction bases outside the gene matches: 5. The CDR3 loop spans 14 amino acids.